Below are 20 T cell receptor beta chains sequenced from a single sample in a study of blood T cell repertoires in COVID-19. Clones were read by immunoSEQ multiplex PCR, and TCRdb kept only the in-frame ones, dropping some. The sample holds around 97,000 clones, about 88% seen once. The sequencing sample was made of peripheral blood. The receptors here all came from a human donor in a cohort sampled during active COVID-19.

This sequence joins TRBV24-1 and TRBJ2-5, with 7 bases aligning to TRBD1. Germline V CDR1 and CDR2: KGHDR, SFDVKD. V shed 4 bases, J shed 3 bases, and the junction held 7 bases outside the gene matches. The CDR3 covers 15 residues. CDR3 loop: CATSEEGGVEETQYF. CDR3 nucleotides: TGTGCCACCAGTGAAGAAGGGGGCGTGGAAGAGACCCAGTACTTC.

This clone was observed a single time. The V call is TRBV11-2, the J call TRBJ1-1, with TRBD1 matching over 11 bases. The length of the CDR3 is 17 residues. Per germline, CDR1 SGHAT and CDR2 FQNNGV. V shed 1 base, J shed 4 bases, and the junction held 8 bases outside the gene matches. CDR3 nucleotides: TGTGCCAGCAGCTTAGCCGGTCGGGGGACAGGGGGCACTGAAGCTTTCTTT. It encodes CASSLAGRGTGGTEAFF. The whole variable domain, remainder taken from reference TRBV11-2 and TRBJ1-1, is EAGVAQSPRYKIIEKRQSVAFWCNPISGHATLYWYQQILGQGPKLLIQFQNNGVVDDSQLPKDRFSAERLKGVDSTLKIQPAKLEDSAVYLCASSLAGRGTGGTEAFFGQGTRLTVV.

The chain recombines TRBV6-2 or TRBV6-3 with TRBJ1-2, with 7 bases that match TRBD1. This CDR3 is built from 15 residues. The trim removed 3 bases at V and 2 bases at J, leaving 6 bases unmatched. Per the germline V gene, CDR1 is MNHEY and CDR2 is SVGEGT. In DNA, the CDR3 is TGTGCCAGCAGTTATGCCAGGGGGAGAAACTATGGCTACACCTTC. Its protein is CASSYARGRNYGYTF.

This clone was observed a single time. The rearrangement joins TRBV5-6 to TRBJ2-1; D not certain. Germline V gene lookup returns CDR1 SGHDT and CDR2 YYEEEE. This CDR3 spans 12 amino acids. V was clipped by 0 bases and J by 10 bases, with 8 bases between them. The CDR3 DNA sequence: TGTGCCAGCAGCTTGGGCGTAACGGAGCAGTTCTTC. Residues: CASSLGVTEQFF.

This chain links TRBV2 with TRBJ1-5; 9 positions match TRBD1. The germline V gene encodes CDR1 SNHLY and CDR2 FYNNEI. The CDR3 is 16 amino acids. V was clipped by 3 bases and J by 3 bases; unmatched bases: 6. In DNA, the CDR3 is TGTGCCAGCAGTGACCCGGGACAGGGCCCCAATCAGCCCCAGCATTTT. Protein: CASSDPGQGPNQPQHF.

The chain has TRBV11-3 and TRBJ2-3, with D unclear. The CDR3 contains 13 residues. The germline V gene encodes CDR1 SGHNT and CDR2 YENEEA. V was shortened by 0 bases and J by 5 bases, with 6 bases between the two germline ends. The chain's CDR3 is CASSLDLLDTQYF. For the CDR3, the DNA is TGTGCCAGCAGCTTAGATCTTCTAGATACGCAGTATTTT. Combining the CDR3 with reference TRBV11-3 and TRBJ2-3 gives the whole variable domain EAGVVQSPRYKIIEKKQPVAFWCNPISGHNTLYWYLQNLGQGPELLIRYENEEAVDDSQLPKDRFSAERLKGVDSTLKIQPAELGDSAVYLCASSLDLLDTQYFGPGTRLTVL.

This rearrangement joins TRBV7-9 to TRBJ2-2, with 9 bases fitting TRBD1. CDR3 length equals 17 residues. The junction had 4 bases not matched to a gene; V was cut back by 1 base and J by 1 base. The V gene's germline CDR1 is SEHNR and CDR2 FQNEAQ (reference sequence). In DNA form, the CDR3 reads TGTGCCAGCAGCTTAGAACCGGGACAGGGGAACACCGGGGAGCTGTTTTTT. It translates to CASSLEPGQGNTGELFF.

The gene calls are TRBV18 and TRBJ2-1; a weak D match, TRBD2 (5 bases). The CDR3 length is 16 residues. Germline CDR1 KGHSH, CDR2 LQKENI. V gave up 3 bases and J gave up 3 bases, with 15 bases separating them. The CDR3 here is CASSPLEGVVYNEQFF. The CDR3 DNA reads as TGTGCCAGCTCACCGCTCGAGGGAGTGGTCTACAATGAGCAGTTCTTC.

This sequence joins TRBV2 and TRBJ2-1; 16 bases are shared with TRBD2. J lost 4 bases, V lost 7 bases, and 4 bases had no gene match. The CDR3 is 16 residues long. Germline loops: CDR1 SNHLY, CDR2 FYNNEI. The CDR3 DNA sequence: TGTGCCAGCACGGGACTAGCGGGAGGGGCTTACAATGAGCAGTTCTTC. This codes for CASTGLAGGAYNEQFF.

CDR3: CASSFGPLLSYEQYF. In nucleotides, the CDR3 is TGTGCCAGCAGCTTCGGTCCCCTCCTATCCTACGAGCAGTACTTC. The chain carries TRBV7-6 and TRBJ2-7; D is uncertain. From germline, CDR1 is SGHVS and CDR2 FNYEAQ. CDR3 length: 15 residues. The ends were cut back, 3 bases at V and 1 base at J, with 13 bases in the middle. Looking up the rest from reference TRBV7-6 and TRBJ2-7 gives the full variable domain: GAGVSQSPRYKVTKRGQDVALRCDPISGHVSLYWYRQALGQGPEFLTYFNYEAQQDKSGLPNDRFSAERPEGSISTLTIQRTEQRDSAMYRCASSFGPLLSYEQYFGPGTRLTVT.

The chain employs TRBV27 and TRBJ2-6; D is uncertain. This CDR3 comprises 15 residues. Trimming removed 0 bases at V and 0 bases at J, with 3 bases between. Germline lookup yields CDR1 MNHEY and CDR2 SMNVEV (reference sequence). The CDR3 DNA reads TGTGCCAGCAGTTTATCCTCCTCTGGGGCCAACGTCCTGACTTTC. This translates into CASSLSSSGANVLTF.

V gene TRBV7-3 combines with J gene TRBJ1-6; a weak D match, TRBD1 (5 bases). CDR3 length equals 16 residues. Germline-derived CDR1 and CDR2 are SGHTA and FQGTGA. V lost 5 bases and J lost 6, with 17 bases in between. The chain's CDR3 is CASSPLAGRGNSPLHF. CDR3 in DNA: TGTGCCAGCAGCCCCCTGGCAGGGCGGGGTAATTCACCCCTCCACTTT.

This clone has more than one count but fewer than ten. The genes are TRBV28 and TRBJ2-7; 15 bases fit TRBD2. Germline assignment: CDR1 MDHEN and CDR2 SYDVKM. V lost 6 bases to trimming and J lost 12 bases; unmatched junction nucleotides: 9. The CDR3 is 14 amino acids. CDR3 sequence (DNA): TGTGCCAGCAGCAAAGGACTAGCGGGAGGGCACTGGTACTTC. Translating it yields CASSKGLAGGHWYF.

This chain links TRBV7-9 with TRBJ2-1; 8 positions agree with TRBD2. The J segment lost 9 bases and the V segment lost 5 bases, leaving 9 bases of the junction unmatched. Germline CDR1 reads SEHNR; CDR2 reads FQNEAQ (reference sequence). The CDR3 has 14 amino acids. Written as DNA, the CDR3 is TGTGCCAGCAGCCACCCGTCCGGGAGGGTTGAGCAGTTCTTC. This codes for CASSHPSGRVEQFF.

This chain links TRBV6-5 with TRBJ2-7, with TRBD2 identical over 8 bases. Germline CDR1 and CDR2: MNHEY and SVGAGI. The CDR3 extends over 14 amino acids. The trim removed 6 bases at V and 2 bases at J, leaving 6 bases unmatched. CDR3 region: CASRALGGAYEQYF. The CDR3 coding sequence is TGTGCCAGCAGAGCCCTCGGGGGGGCCTACGAGCAGTACTTC.

The chain uses TRBV19 and TRBJ2-7, with D possibly matching TRBD2 (6 bases). The CDR3 extends over 15 amino acids. Trimming stripped 3 bases from V and 0 bases from J, with 12 bases between. CDR1 is LNHDA and CDR2 is SQIVND in the germline V gene (reference sequence). The chain's CDR3 is CASSIGGTSSYEQYF. The CDR3 nucleotides read TGTGCCAGTAGTATTGGAGGGACGAGCTCCTACGAGCAGTACTTC.

V usage is TRBV5-1 and J usage is TRBJ2-7; tentatively, D is TRBD2 (5 bases). The CDR3 is made up of 13 amino acids. The germline V gene encodes CDR1 SGHRS and CDR2 YFSETQ. V lost 1 base and J 10 bases, leaving 15 bases between the germline ends. In nucleotides, the CDR3 is TGCGCCAGCAGCTTGTATGGGGAGAGGGAACAGTACTTC. This encodes CASSLYGEREQYF.

This clone was seen at least ten times. The genes are TRBV6-5 and TRBJ1-4; D gene unclear. Germline CDR1 is MNHEY and CDR2 is SVGAGI. With 8 bases removed from V and 4 bases from J, the gap between germline ends came to 8 bases. This CDR3 contains 12 residues. The CDR3 DNA reads TGTGCCAGCGGGAGGGATAATGAAAAACTGTTTTTT. This encodes CASGRDNEKLFF.

This clone came up a few times. The rearrangement uses TRBV9 and TRBJ2-2; D is possibly TRBD1 (6 bases). Per the germline V gene, CDR1 is SGDLS and CDR2 is YYNGEE. The V end was cut by 4 bases, the J end by 1 base, with 11 bases between. The CDR3 sequence is 15 residues long. The chain's CDR3 is CASSSLDRNTGELFF. Here the CDR3 DNA reads TGTGCCAGCAGCTCACTGGACAGGAACACCGGGGAGCTGTTTTTT. Using reference TRBV9 and TRBJ2-2 for the parts outside the CDR3, the full variable domain is DSGVTQTPKHLITATGQRVTLRCSPRSGDLSVYWYQQSLDQGLQFLIQYYNGEERAKGNILERFSAQQFPDLHSELNLSSLELGDSALYFCASSSLDRNTGELFFGEGSRLTVL.

The rearrangement uses TRBV29-1 and TRBJ2-5, with 7 nucleotides matching TRBD1. Per germline, CDR1 SQVTM and CDR2 ANQGSEA. The ends lost 4 bases at V and 1 base at J; junction bases unmatched: 3. This CDR3 comprises 13 residues. CDR3 protein: CSVGQGVQETQYF. CDR3 bases: TGCAGCGTTGGTCAGGGGGTCCAAGAGACCCAGTACTTC.